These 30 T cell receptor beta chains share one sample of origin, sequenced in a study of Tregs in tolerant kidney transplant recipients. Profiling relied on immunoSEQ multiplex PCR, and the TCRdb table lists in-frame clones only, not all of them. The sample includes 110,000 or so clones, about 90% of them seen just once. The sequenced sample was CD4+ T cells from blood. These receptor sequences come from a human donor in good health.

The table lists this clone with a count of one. CDR3 sequence (DNA): TGTGCCAGCAGTTACGGGCTAAATTCCCCGGATACGCAGTATTTT. Translating gives CASSYGLNSPDTQYF. The chain uses TRBV6-5 and TRBJ2-3; no definite D call. Germline-derived CDR1 and CDR2 are MNHEY and SVGAGI. This CDR3 is 15 amino acids long. Trimming cost V 2 bases and J 6 bases, with 15 bases left between them.

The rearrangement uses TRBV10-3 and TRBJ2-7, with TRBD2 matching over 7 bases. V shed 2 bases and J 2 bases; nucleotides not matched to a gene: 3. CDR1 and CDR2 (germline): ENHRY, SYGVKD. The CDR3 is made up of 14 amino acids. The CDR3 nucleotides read TGTGCCATCAGTGAGGCGGGAGTCCCCTACGAGCAGTACTTC. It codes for CAISEAGVPYEQYF.

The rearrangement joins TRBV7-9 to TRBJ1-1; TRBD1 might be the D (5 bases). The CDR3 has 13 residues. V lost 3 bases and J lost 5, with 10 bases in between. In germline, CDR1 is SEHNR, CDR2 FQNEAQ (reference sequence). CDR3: CASSFGGGTEAFF. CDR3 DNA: TGTGCCAGCAGCTTCGGGGGTGGAACTGAAGCTTTCTTT.

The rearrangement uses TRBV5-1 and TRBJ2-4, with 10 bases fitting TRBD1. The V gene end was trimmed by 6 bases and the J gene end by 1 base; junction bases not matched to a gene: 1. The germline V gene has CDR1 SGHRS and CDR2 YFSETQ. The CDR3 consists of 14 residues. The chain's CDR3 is CASKGQGAKNIQYF. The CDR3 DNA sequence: TGCGCCAGCAAGGGACAGGGGGCCAAAAACATTCAGTACTTC.

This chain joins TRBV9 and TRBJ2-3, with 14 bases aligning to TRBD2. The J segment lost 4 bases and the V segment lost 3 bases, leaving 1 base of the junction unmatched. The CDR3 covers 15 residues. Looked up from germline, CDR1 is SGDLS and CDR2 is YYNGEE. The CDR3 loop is CASSAGLAGADTQYF. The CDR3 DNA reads TGTGCCAGCAGCGCGGGACTAGCGGGAGCAGATACGCAGTATTTT. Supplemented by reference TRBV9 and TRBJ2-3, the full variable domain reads DSGVTQTPKHLITATGQRVTLRCSPRSGDLSVYWYQQSLDQGLQFLIQYYNGEERAKGNILERFSAQQFPDLHSELNLSSLELGDSALYFCASSAGLAGADTQYFGPGTRLTVL.

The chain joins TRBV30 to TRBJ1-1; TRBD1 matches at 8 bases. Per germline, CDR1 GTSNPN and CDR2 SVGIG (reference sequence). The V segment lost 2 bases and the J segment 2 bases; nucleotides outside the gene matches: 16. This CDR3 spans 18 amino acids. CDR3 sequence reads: CAWSQFWTGSARNTEAFF. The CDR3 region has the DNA TGTGCCTGGAGTCAGTTCTGGACAGGGAGTGCCCGCAACACTGAAGCTTTCTTT.

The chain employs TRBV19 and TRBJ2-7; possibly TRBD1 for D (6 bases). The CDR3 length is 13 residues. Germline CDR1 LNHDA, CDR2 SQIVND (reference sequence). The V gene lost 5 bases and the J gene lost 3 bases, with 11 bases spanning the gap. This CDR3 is CASSSDRNYEQYF. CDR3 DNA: TGTGCCAGTAGTTCTGACAGGAACTACGAGCAGTACTTC.

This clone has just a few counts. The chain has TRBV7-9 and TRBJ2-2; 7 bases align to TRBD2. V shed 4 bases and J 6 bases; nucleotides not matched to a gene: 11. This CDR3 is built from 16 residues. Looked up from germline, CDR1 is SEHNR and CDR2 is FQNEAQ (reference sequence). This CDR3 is CASSYGLGASSGELFF. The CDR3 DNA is TGTGCCAGCAGCTACGGACTAGGGGCTTCCTCCGGGGAGCTGTTTTTT.

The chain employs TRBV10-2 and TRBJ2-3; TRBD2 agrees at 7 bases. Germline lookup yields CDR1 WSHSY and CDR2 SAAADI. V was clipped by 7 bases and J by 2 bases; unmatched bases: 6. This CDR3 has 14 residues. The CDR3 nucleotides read TGCGCCAGCACCAAGCGGGGCTACACAGATACGCAGTATTTT. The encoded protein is CASTKRGYTDTQYF.

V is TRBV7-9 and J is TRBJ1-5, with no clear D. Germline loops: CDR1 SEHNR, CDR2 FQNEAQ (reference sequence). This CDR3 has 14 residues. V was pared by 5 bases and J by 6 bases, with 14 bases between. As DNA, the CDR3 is TGTGCCAGCAGCAGCTTAGGTACCGGTCAGCCCCAGCATTTT. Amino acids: CASSSLGTGQPQHF.

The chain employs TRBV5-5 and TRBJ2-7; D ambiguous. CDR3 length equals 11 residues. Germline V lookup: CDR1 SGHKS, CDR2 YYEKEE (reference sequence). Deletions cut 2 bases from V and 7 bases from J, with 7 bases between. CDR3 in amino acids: CASSLPGEQYF. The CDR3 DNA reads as TGTGCCAGCAGCTTACCCGGGGAGCAGTACTTC.

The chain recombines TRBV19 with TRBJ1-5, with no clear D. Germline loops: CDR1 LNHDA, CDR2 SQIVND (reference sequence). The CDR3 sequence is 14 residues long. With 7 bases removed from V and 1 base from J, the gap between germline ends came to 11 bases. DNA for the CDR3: TGTGCCAGTACGGACGGATACAGCAATCAGCCCCAGCATTTT. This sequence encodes CASTDGYSNQPQHF.

The CDR3 spells CASSLLAREQYF. In DNA, the CDR3 is TGTGCCAGCAGCTTACTCGCCCGCGAGCAGTACTTC. The rearrangement joins TRBV7-9 to TRBJ2-7; no definite D call. V lost 2 bases and J lost 6, with 8 bases in between. The CDR3 has 12 amino acids. In germline, CDR1 is SEHNR, CDR2 FQNEAQ (reference sequence).

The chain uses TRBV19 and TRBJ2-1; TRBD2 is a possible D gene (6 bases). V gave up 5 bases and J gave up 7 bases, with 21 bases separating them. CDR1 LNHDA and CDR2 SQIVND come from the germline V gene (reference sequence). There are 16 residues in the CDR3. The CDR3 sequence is CASSPLIGEAENEQFF. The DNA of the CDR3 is TGTGCCAGTAGTCCTCTTATCGGGGAGGCGGAGAATGAGCAGTTCTTC.

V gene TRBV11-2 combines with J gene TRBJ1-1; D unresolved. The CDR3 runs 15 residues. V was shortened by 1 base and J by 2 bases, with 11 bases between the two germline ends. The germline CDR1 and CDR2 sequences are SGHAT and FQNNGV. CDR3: CASSLGVALNTEAFF. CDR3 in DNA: TGTGCCAGCAGCTTAGGGGTAGCACTCAACACTGAAGCTTTCTTT.

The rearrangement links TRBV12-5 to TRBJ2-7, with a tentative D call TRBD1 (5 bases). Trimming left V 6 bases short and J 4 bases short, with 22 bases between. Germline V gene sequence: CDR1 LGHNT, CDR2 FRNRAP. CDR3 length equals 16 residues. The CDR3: CASGHNQGPLAYEQYF. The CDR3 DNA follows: TGTGCTAGTGGCCATAATCAGGGCCCTTTGGCTTACGAGCAGTACTTC.

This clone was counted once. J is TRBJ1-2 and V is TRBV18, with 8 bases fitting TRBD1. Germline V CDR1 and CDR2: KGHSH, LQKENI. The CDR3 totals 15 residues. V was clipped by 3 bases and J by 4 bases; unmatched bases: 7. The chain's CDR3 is CASSPRTGYLYGYTF. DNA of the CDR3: TGTGCCAGCTCACCTAGGACAGGGTACCTCTATGGCTACACCTTC.

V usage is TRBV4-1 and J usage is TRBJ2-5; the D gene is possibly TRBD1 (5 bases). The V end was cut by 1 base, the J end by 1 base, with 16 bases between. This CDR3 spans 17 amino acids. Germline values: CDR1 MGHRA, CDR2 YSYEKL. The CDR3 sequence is CASSQGRRTGFQETQYF. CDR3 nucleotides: TGCGCCAGCAGCCAAGGCCGGAGAACAGGTTTCCAAGAGACCCAGTACTTC.

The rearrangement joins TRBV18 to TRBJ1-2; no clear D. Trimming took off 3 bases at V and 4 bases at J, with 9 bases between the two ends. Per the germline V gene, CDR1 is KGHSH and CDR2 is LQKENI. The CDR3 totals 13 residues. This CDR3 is CASSPELVYGYTF. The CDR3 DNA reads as TGTGCCAGCTCACCCGAACTCGTCTATGGCTACACCTTC.

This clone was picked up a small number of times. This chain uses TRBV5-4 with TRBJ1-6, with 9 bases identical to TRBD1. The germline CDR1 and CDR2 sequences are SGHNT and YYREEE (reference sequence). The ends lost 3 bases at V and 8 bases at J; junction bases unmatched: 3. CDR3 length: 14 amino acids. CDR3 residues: CASSWDRADSPLHF. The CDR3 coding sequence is TGTGCCAGCAGCTGGGACAGGGCTGATTCACCCCTCCACTTT.

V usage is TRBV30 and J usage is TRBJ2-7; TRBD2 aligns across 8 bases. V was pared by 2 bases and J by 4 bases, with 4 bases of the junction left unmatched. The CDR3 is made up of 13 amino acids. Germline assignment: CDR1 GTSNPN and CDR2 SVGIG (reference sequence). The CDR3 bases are TGTGCCTGGAGTTGGAGCGGGGGTTACGAGCAGTACTTC. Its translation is CAWSWSGGYEQYF.

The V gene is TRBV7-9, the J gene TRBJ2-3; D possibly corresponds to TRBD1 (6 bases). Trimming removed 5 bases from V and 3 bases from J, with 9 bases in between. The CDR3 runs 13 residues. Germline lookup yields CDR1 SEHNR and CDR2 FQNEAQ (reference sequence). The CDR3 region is CASSRTGTDTQYF. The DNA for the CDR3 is TGTGCCAGCAGCAGAACAGGGACAGATACGCAGTATTTT.

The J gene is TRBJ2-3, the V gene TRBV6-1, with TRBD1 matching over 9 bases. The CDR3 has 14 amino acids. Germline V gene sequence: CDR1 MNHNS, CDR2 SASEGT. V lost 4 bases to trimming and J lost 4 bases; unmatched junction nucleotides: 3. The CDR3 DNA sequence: TGTGCCAGCAGTGTGGGACAGGGCGCAGATACGCAGTATTTT. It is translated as CASSVGQGADTQYF.

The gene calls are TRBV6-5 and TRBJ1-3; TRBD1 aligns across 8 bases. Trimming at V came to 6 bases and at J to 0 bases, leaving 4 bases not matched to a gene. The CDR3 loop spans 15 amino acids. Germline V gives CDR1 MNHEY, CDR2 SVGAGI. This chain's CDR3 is CASSRTGISGNTIYF. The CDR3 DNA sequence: TGTGCCAGCAGCAGGACAGGGATCTCTGGAAACACCATATATTTT.

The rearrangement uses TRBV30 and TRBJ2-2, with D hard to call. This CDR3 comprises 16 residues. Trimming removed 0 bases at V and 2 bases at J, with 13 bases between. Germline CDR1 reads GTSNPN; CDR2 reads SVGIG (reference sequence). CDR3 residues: CAWSVGQTSNTGELFF. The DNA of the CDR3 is TGTGCCTGGAGTGTAGGGCAGACGTCAAACACCGGGGAGCTGTTTTTT. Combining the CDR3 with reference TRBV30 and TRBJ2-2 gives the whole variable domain SQTIHQWPATLVQPVGSPLSLECTVEGTSNPNLYWYRQAAGRGLQLLFYSVGIGQISSEVPQNLSASRPQDRQFILSSKKLLLSDSGFYLCAWSVGQTSNTGELFFGEGSRLTVL.

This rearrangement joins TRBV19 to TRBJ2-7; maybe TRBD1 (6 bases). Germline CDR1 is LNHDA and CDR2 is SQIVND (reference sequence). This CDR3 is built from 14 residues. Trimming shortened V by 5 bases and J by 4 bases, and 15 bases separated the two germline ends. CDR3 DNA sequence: TGTGCCAGTAGTCGACTTGGACAGACGTACGAGCAGTACTTC. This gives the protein CASSRLGQTYEQYF.

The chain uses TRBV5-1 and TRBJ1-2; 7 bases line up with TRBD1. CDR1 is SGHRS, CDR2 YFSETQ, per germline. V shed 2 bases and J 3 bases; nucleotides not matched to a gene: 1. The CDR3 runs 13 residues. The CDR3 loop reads CASSFDRDYGYTF. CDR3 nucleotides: TGCGCCAGCAGCTTCGACAGGGACTATGGCTACACCTTC.

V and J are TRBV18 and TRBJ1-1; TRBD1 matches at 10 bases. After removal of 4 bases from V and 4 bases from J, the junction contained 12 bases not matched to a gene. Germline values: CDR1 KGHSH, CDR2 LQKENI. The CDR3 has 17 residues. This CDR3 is CASSRAGTGVKGTEAFF. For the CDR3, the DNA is TGTGCCAGCTCACGAGCCGGGACAGGGGTAAAGGGCACTGAAGCTTTCTTT.

The CDR3 DNA reads as TGTGCCAGCTCACCCTTCCCCCCGAGCGGAGACAATGAGCAGTTCTTC. Protein product: CASSPFPPSGDNEQFF. The chain combines TRBV18 with TRBJ2-1; D possibly corresponds to TRBD2 (5 bases). Germline values: CDR1 KGHSH, CDR2 LQKENI. This CDR3 is 16 amino acids long. The V end was cut by 3 bases, the J end by 5 bases, with 17 bases between.

CDR3 DNA: TGCGCCAGCAGCCAAACGGTGGTCAAAAATCAGCCCCAGCATTTT. This translates into CASSQTVVKNQPQHF. V is TRBV4-1 and J is TRBJ1-5; D not resolved. This CDR3 is built from 15 residues. Trimming took off 2 bases at V and 4 bases at J, with 12 bases between the two ends. In germline, CDR1 is MGHRA, CDR2 YSYEKL.